This T cell receptor beta chain was captured in a study of shared clonotypes between healthy human individuals. Study outcomes and limitations: Naive subsets generally exceeded memory subsets in estimated richness.

The table came from immunoSEQ multiplex PCR; TCRdb's copy has only in-frame clones and leaves some out. Of about 92,000 clones listed, 60% to 70% are singletons. Concerning this clone: The antigen is not known.

Per the germline V gene, CDR1 is SGHDN and CDR2 is FVKESK. This CDR3 has 13 amino acids. Trimming took 4 bases from V and 4 from J, leaving 8 bases between them. The receptor was isolated from a man in his thirties or forties in good health. The source material was memory CD8+ T cells sorted from blood. Subset specified: CD45RO+ cells pooled with CCR7-negative TemRA cells. The J gene is TRBJ2-1, the V gene TRBV14; weak D call: TRBD2 (6 bases). Written as DNA, the CDR3 is TGTGCCAGCAGCCGCGGGAATTACAATGAGCAGTTCTTC. It codes for CASSRGNYNEQFF.